A single sample gave rise to the 10 T cell receptor beta chains below, sequenced in a study of response to subunit inactivated influenza vaccine. MiXCR, run by TCRdb on the RT-PCR reads, gives a single entry per CDR3 protein. The sample consists of about 310,000 distinct CDR3 sequences, roughly 22% of them appearing once. The starting material was PBMCs from blood, obtained about 20 months after vaccination. The receptors originated from a man aged 45-69 years who received an inactivated influenza vaccine.

This chain links TRBV4-2 with TRBJ1-2; D not resolved. Per germline, CDR1 LGHNA and CDR2 YNFKEQ. V was pared by 0 bases and J by 4 bases, with 12 bases between. The CDR3 length is 15 residues. This CDR3 is CASSQDPNGSYGYTF. CDR3 bases: TGTGCCAGCAGCCAAGATCCCAACGGATCCTATGGCTACACCTTC.

This clonotype was seen many times. The rearrangement links TRBV12-3 or TRBV12-4 to TRBJ1-3; 8 nucleotides match TRBD1. This CDR3 is 15 amino acids long. V was clipped by 6 bases and J by 4 bases; unmatched bases: 8. The CDR3 is CASRPQGAPGNTIYF. DNA of the CDR3: TGTGCCAGCAGACCCCAGGGGGCCCCGGGAAACACCATATATTTT.

The V and J genes are TRBV2 and TRBJ1-2, with 7 bases fitting TRBD1. This CDR3 has 13 amino acids. Losses at the gene ends were 7 bases for V and 2 bases for J; bases not matched to a gene: 4. Germline CDR1 reads SNHLY; CDR2 reads FYNNEI. The CDR3 protein is CASTMGQNYGYTF. CDR3 DNA: TGTGCCAGCACCATGGGACAGAACTATGGCTACACCTTC. The full variable domain, its missing parts supplied by reference TRBV2 and TRBJ1-2, is EPEVTQTPSHQVTQMGQEVILRCVPISNHLYFYWYRQILGQKVEFLVSFYNNEISEKSEIFDDQFSVERPDGSNFTLKIRSTKLEDSAMYFCASTMGQNYGYTFGSGTRLTVV.

This clonotype has only a few counts. The J gene is TRBJ1-6, the V gene TRBV7-8; D gene unclear. V dropped 4 bases and J dropped 7 bases, with 8 bases sitting between them. This CDR3 has 13 amino acids. Germline V gives CDR1 SGHVS, CDR2 FQNEAQ. The DNA of the CDR3 is TGTGCCAGCAGCTCGACCCCCAATTCACCCCTCCACTTT. Protein sequence: CASSSTPNSPLHF. The full variable domain, in which reference TRBV7-8 and TRBJ1-6 provide the parts outside the CDR3, is GAGVSQSPRYKVAKRGQDVALRCDPISGHVSLFWYQQALGQGPEFLTYFQNEAQLDKSGLPSDRFFAERPEGSVSTLKIQRTQQEDSAVYLCASSSTPNSPLHFGNGTRLTVT.

This rearrangement joins TRBV28 to TRBJ2-1; possibly TRBD1 for D (7 bases). The germline V gene has CDR1 MDHEN and CDR2 SYDVKM. This CDR3 region has 16 residues. Trimming took off 5 bases at V and 1 base at J, with 15 bases between the two ends. The CDR3 protein is CASSPPGGNSYNEQFF. The CDR3 region has the DNA TGTGCCAGCAGTCCTCCAGGGGGGAATTCCTACAATGAGCAGTTCTTC.

V and J are TRBV5-6 and TRBJ2-5; 8 bases agree with TRBD2. With V trimmed by 6 bases and J by 3 bases, 4 bases remained unmatched. CDR3 length: 13 amino acids. Germline loops: CDR1 SGHDT, CDR2 YYEEEE. The CDR3 reads CASTIAGKETQYF. The CDR3 bases are TGTGCCAGCACCATAGCGGGAAAAGAGACCCAGTACTTC.

This clonotype occurred many times. The chain employs TRBV5-1 and TRBJ1-2; D remains ambiguous. The length of the CDR3 is 12 residues. Per germline, CDR1 SGHRS and CDR2 YFSETQ. V lost 1 base and J lost 6, with 7 bases in between. For the CDR3, the DNA is TGCGCCAGCAGCTTGAAAGGTGATGGCTACACCTTC. This sequence encodes CASSLKGDGYTF.

The V gene is TRBV7-2, the J gene TRBJ1-2, with TRBD1 as a possible D gene (5 bases). The germline V gene encodes CDR1 SGHTA and CDR2 FQGNSA. The CDR3 has 14 amino acids. Trimming removed 5 bases from V and 1 base from J, with 11 bases in between. CDR3 DNA: TGTGCCAGCAGCGCCCTTGGGGGTAACTATGGCTACACCTTC. Residues: CASSALGGNYGYTF.

This clonotype was counted at least ten times. V usage is TRBV7-2 and J usage is TRBJ1-2, with 7 bases aligning to TRBD1. This CDR3 has 14 residues. Trimming cost V 1 base and J 2 bases; bases outside gene matches: 1. The germline gives CDR1 SGHTA, CDR2 FQGNSA. CDR3 nucleotide sequence: TGTGCCAGCAGCTTAGGGGGACAGAACTATGGCTACACCTTC. This codes for CASSLGGQNYGYTF.

In its sample, this clonotype was seen a few times. CDR3 sequence (DNA): TGCGCCAGCAGTGAGTCTGGACAGGCGATGAACACTGAAGCTTTCTTT. Protein product: CASSESGQAMNTEAFF. The genes are TRBV10-1 and TRBJ1-1; 7 positions match TRBD1. Trimming cost V 0 bases and J 0 bases; bases outside gene matches: 4. Germline V gives CDR1 WNHNN, CDR2 SYGVQD (reference sequence). The CDR3 covers 16 residues.